This TCR beta chain was recorded in a study of blood T cell repertoires in COVID-19. Study summary: From the United States, Italy and Spain came samples of acute and convalescent COVID-19.

Authors' analysis steps: Reference gene primer amplification gave nucleated cell count estimates. Sequencing used immunoSEQ multiplex PCR; TCRdb keeps in-frame clones, though not all of them. V, J and clone size are taken as reported in that table, and D and trimming were inferred from the DNA itself. This sample has approximately 140,000 clones; 87% occur once, and the top ten carry 3.5% to 4.5%. V was shortened by 3 bases and J by 3 bases, with 12 bases between the two germline ends. The CDR3 is 14 amino acids. CDR1 MNHEY and CDR2 SMNVEV come from the germline V gene (reference sequence). Each participant's cohort was designated according to participant-reported clinical history. Within 2 weeks of study entry, exposed participants had contacted a PCR-confirmed or clinician-diagnosed COVID-19 case.

The sequence came from a woman aged 40 to 50 who had been exposed to COVID-19. What was sequenced was PBMCs or T cells enriched from blood (not recorded which). The V call is TRBV27, the J call TRBJ2-7; tentative D call: TRBD1 (6 bases). This CDR3 reads CASSFDRLGYEQYF. The CDR3 DNA follows: TGTGCCAGCAGTTTCGACAGGTTGGGCTACGAGCAGTACTTC.